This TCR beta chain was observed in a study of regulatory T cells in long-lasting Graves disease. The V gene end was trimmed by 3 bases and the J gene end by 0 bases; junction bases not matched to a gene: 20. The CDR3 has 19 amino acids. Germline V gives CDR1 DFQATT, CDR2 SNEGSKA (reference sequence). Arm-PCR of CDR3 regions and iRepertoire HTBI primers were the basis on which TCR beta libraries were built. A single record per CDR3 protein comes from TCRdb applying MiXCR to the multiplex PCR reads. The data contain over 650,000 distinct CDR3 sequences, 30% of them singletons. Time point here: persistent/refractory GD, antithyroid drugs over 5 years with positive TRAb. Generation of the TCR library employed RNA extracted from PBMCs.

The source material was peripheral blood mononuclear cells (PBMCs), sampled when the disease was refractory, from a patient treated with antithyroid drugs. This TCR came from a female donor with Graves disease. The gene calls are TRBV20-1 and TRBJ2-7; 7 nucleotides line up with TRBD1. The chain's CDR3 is CSASRGQTGSAGNSYEQYF. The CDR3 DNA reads TGCAGTGCTAGTAGGGGGCAGACAGGTTCGGCGGGTAACTCCTACGAGCAGTACTTC.